This T cell receptor (beta chain) was sequenced in a study of control samples from healthy donors and cancer patients. V was trimmed by 2 bases and J by 4 bases, leaving 13 bases between them. The CDR3 has 15 amino acids. Germline assignment: CDR1 MRHNA and CDR2 SNTAGT. Generated by immunoSEQ multiplex PCR, the TCRdb table keeps only in-frame clones and is missing some. The sample holds some 150,000 clones, 90% to 95% seen once. Sequenced sample: blood. This chain connects TRBV6-4 to TRBJ2-3; tentatively, D is TRBD1 (8 bases). This receptor was obtained from a woman in her 30s in good health. CDR3 amino acids: CASSDQGAGADTQYF. The CDR3 nucleotides read TGTGCCAGCAGTGACCAGGGGGCGGGGGCAGATACGCAGTATTTT.